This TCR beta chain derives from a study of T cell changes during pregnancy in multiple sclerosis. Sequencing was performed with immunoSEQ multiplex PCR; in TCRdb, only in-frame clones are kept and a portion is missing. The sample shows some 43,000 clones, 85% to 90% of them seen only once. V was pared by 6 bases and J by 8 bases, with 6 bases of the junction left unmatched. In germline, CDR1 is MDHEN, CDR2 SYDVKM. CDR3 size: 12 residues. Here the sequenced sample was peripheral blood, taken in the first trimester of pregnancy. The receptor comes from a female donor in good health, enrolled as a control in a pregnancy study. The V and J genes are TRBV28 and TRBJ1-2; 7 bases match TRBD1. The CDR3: CASRTGQRGYTF. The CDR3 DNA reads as TGTGCCAGCAGGACGGGACAGCGCGGCTACACCTTC.